This TCR beta chain stems from a study of shared clonotypes between healthy human individuals. Background on the study: The donor group consisted of two women and three men, aged 18 to 49.

Study-wide points: A few donors held approximately 4.6% of naive CD4 clonotypes in common. The study's rarefaction showed incomplete sorted-subset sequencing despite large depth.

Deep was the level at which the assay was run. This table comes from immunoSEQ multiplex PCR, and its TCRdb copy is limited to in-frame clones, with some not included. Altogether millions of clones are present, roughly 91% being singletons, with the ten largest covering more than 1.5%. Naive CD8 populations comprised CD45RO-negative cells positively selected for CCR7, excluding terminally differentiated effector memory CD45RA+ cells. In regard to this clone: What it binds is not known.

Looked up from germline, CDR1 is SGHTA and CDR2 is FQGTGA. The CDR3 consists of 16 residues. V was pared by 5 bases and J by 3 bases, with 8 bases of the junction left unmatched. Sequencing was performed on naive CD8+ T cells from PBMCs. This clonotype was sampled from a man younger than 35 in good health. Some clones in this sample may be carry-over from other donors' samples. The rearrangement joins TRBV7-3 to TRBJ2-7, with 12 bases fitting TRBD2. The CDR3 coding sequence is TGTGCCAGCAGCCCCCGGACTAGCGGGACCCTCTACGAGCAGTACTTC. Translated: CASSPRTSGTLYEQYF.